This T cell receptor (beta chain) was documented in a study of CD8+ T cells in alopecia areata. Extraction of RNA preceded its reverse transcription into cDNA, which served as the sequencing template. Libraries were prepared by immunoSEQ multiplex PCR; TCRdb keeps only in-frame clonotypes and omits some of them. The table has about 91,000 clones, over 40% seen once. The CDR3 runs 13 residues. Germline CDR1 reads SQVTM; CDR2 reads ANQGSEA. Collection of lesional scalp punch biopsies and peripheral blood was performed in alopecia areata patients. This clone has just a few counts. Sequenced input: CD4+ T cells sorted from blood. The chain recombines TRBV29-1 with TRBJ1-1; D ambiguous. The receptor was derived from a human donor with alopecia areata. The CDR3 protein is CSYAPGYGTEAFF. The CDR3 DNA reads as TGCAGTTATGCCCCGGGATACGGCACTGAAGCTTTCTTT. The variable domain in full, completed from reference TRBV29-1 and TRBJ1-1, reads SAVISQKPSRDICQRGTSLTIQCQVDSQVTMMFWYRQQPGQSLTLIATANQGSEATYESGFVIDKFPISRPNLTFSTLTVSNMSPEDSSIYLCSYAPGYGTEAFFGQGTRLTVV.